This T cell receptor (beta chain) was documented in a study of post-analysis software for immune sequencing data. Study overall: The disease courses spanned relapsing-remitting, secondary progressive and progressive-relapsing forms of multiple sclerosis.

General observations from the study: Samples prepared in the same batch strongly co-clustered by F measure. Normalized Chao1 diversity was significantly lower in multiple sclerosis patients than in controls. Compared with controls, patients had more of about 5 TRBV segments, including TRBV5-6, TRBV5-1 and TRBV20-1.

J was trimmed by 7 bases and V by 5 bases; bases with no gene match: 14. There are 16 residues in the CDR3. Germline values: CDR1 SGHTA, CDR2 FQGNSA. About this clonotype itself: The antigen is not known.

Unique-molecular-identifier-tagged TCR beta cDNA libraries were used. When about 0.9 to 10 million T cells were used, they gave hundreds of thousands of cDNA molecules. TCRdb re-called the PCR reads through MiXCR, storing one row per CDR3 protein. The sample carries some 890,000 distinct CDR3 sequences, 53% recorded once. The J gene is TRBJ1-2, the V gene TRBV7-2, with 9 bases fitting TRBD1. Sequencing was performed on blood. This receptor was taken from a girl under 18 with multiple sclerosis. The CDR3 DNA reads as TGTGCCAGCAGCAGGGGGTACGGACAGGGGCACTGTGGCTACACCTTC. This sequence encodes CASSRGYGQGHCGYTF.